Following are 8 T cell receptor beta chains from one sample sequenced in a study of CD8+CD57+ T cells in acquired aplastic anemia. CDR3 and TCR beta VDJ profiling relied on a genomic DNA template. TCRdb called the reads again in MiXCR, with one record for every CDR3 protein. This table has approximately 150,000 distinct CDR3 sequences, around 50% appearing once. Individuals selected for sequencing had exhibited CD8+CD57+ cell expansion on flow cytometry. Material for sequencing was sorted CD4+, CD8+, or CD8+CD57+ T cells (not recorded which) from PBMCs. The receptors stem from a human donor with aplastic anemia.

The chain is built from TRBV12-3 or TRBV12-4 and TRBJ2-3; 13 bases fit TRBD2. The CDR3 spans 17 residues. V was clipped by 1 base and J by 6 bases; unmatched bases: 7. This CDR3 is CASSLDTSGRASDTQYF. The CDR3 DNA is TGTGCCAGCAGTTTAGACACTAGCGGGAGGGCATCTGATACGCAGTATTTT.

J is TRBJ2-3 and V is TRBV29-1, with 9 nucleotides matching TRBD2. This CDR3 is 14 amino acids long. The ends lost 2 bases at V and 1 base at J; junction bases unmatched: 1. Germline assignment: CDR1 SQVTM and CDR2 ANQGSEA. The CDR3 bases are TGCAGCGTTGAAAGGACTAGCGGCACAGATACGCAGTATTTT. It translates to CSVERTSGTDTQYF.

In its sample, this clonotype was seen many times. V is TRBV5-1 and J is TRBJ2-3, with D perhaps TRBD1 (6 bases). V was trimmed by 4 bases and J by 1 base, leaving 10 bases between them. CDR1 SGHRS and CDR2 YFSETQ come from the germline V gene. The length of the CDR3 is 14 residues. This chain's CDR3 is CASSPGQRTDTQYF. For the CDR3, the DNA is TGCGCCAGCAGCCCCGGACAGCGCACAGATACGCAGTATTTT.

The rearrangement joins TRBV2 to TRBJ2-2, with D possibly being TRBD2 (6 bases). V was shortened by 8 bases and J by 2 bases, with 15 bases between the two germline ends. The CDR3 consists of 15 residues. CDR1 and CDR2 (germline): SNHLY, FYNNEI. CDR3 sequence (DNA): TGTGCCAGCCGGAGATTTAGCGGTAACACCGGGGAGCTGTTTTTT. As protein: CASRRFSGNTGELFF.

The V gene is TRBV24-1, the J gene TRBJ1-6, with D unclear. Germline V gene lookup returns CDR1 KGHDR and CDR2 SFDVKD. This CDR3 has 13 residues. Trimming took 8 bases from V and 8 from J, leaving 12 bases between them. The CDR3 sequence is CATIGFPYSPLHF. DNA of the CDR3: TGTGCCACCATCGGGTTCCCTTATTCACCCCTCCACTTT.

V gene TRBV19 combines with J gene TRBJ1-5, with 9 bases that match TRBD1. Germline values: CDR1 LNHDA, CDR2 SQIVND (reference sequence). CDR3 length: 14 residues. V shed 3 bases and J 7 bases; nucleotides not matched to a gene: 4. The CDR3 DNA reads as TGTGCCAGTAGTATTACAGGGGGCAGGCAGCCCCAGCATTTT. Its protein product is CASSITGGRQPQHF.

A remark on this clonotype: This sequence may be a read error, since a much larger clone differs from it by one base. Because the CDR3 is missing its conserved closing phenylalanine or tryptophan, this is likely a read error. V is TRBV3-1 and J is TRBJ2-7; TRBD1 matches 9 bases. V was clipped by 4 bases and J by 2 bases; unmatched bases: 6. The CDR3 runs 15 residues. Per germline, CDR1 LGHDT and CDR2 YNNKEL (reference sequence). The CDR3, as DNA: TGTGCCAGCAGCCGAGGGACAGGGAGCGCCTACGAGCAGTACCTC. Amino acid sequence: CASSRGTGSAYEQYL.

This chain uses TRBV10-3 with TRBJ2-7, with no clear D. CDR1 and CDR2 from the germline V gene are ENHRY and SYGVKD. Trimming removed 3 bases from V and 3 bases from J, with 6 bases in between. This CDR3 contains 12 residues. The chain's CDR3 is CAISDSNYEQYF. CDR3 in DNA: TGTGCCATCAGTGACTCTAACTACGAGCAGTACTTC.